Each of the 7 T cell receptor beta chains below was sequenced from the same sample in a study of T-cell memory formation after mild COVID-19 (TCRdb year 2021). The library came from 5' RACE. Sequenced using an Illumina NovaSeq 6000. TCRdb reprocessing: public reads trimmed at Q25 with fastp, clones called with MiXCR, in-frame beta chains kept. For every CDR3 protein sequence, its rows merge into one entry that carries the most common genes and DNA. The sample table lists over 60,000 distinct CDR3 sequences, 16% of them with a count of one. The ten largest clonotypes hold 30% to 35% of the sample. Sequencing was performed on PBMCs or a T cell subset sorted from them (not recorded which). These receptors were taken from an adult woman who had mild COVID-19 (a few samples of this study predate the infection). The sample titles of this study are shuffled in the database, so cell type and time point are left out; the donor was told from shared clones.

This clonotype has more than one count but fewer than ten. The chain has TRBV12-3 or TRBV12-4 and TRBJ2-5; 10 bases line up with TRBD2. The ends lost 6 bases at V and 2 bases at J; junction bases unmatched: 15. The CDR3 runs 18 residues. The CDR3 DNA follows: TGTGCCAGCAGCGTTAACCCGGGACTAGCGTTAATTCAAGAGACCCAGTACTTC. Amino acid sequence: CASSVNPGLALIQETQYF.

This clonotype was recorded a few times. CDR3 DNA sequence: TGTGCCAGCACCCTTCCGGGGCCTGGCTACACCTTC. Translated, it gives CASTLPGPGYTF. V is TRBV12-3 or TRBV12-4 and J is TRBJ1-2, with TRBD1 as a possible D gene (5 bases). V lost 7 bases and J lost 7, with 13 bases in between. The CDR3 loop spans 12 amino acids.

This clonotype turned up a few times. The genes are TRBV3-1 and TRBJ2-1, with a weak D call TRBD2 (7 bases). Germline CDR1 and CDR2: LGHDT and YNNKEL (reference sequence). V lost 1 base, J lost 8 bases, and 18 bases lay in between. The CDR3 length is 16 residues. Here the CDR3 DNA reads TGTGCCAGCAGCCAAGTCAGGCTAGCGGAGGGGGATGAGCAGTTCTTC. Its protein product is CASSQVRLAEGDEQFF.

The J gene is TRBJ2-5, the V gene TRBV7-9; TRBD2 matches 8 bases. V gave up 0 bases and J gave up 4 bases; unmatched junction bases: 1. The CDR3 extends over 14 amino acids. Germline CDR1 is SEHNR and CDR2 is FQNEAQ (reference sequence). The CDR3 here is CASSLAGGAETQYF. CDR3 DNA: TGTGCCAGCAGCTTAGCCGGGGGGGCAGAGACCCAGTACTTC.

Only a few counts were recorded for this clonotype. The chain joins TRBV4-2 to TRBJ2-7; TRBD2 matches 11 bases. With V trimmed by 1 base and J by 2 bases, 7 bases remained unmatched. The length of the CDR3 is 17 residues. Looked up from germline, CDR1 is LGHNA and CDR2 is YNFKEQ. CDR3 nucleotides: TGTGCCAGCAGCCAAGTTTCACTAGCGGGGGAAACCTACGAGCAGTACTTC. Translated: CASSQVSLAGETYEQYF.

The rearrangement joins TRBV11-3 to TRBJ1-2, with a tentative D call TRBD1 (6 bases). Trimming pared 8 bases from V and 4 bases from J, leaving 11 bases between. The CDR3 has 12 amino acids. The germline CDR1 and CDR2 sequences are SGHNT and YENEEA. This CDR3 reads CASGGSAYGYTF. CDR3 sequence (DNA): TGTGCCAGCGGGGGCAGTGCCTATGGCTACACCTTC.

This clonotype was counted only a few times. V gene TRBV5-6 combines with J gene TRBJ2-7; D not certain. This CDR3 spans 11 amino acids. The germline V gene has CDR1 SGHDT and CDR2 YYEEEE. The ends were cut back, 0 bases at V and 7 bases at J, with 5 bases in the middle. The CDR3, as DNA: TGTGCCAGCAGCTTGGGAGAGGAGCAGTACTTC. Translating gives CASSLGEEQYF.